These 20 T cell receptor beta chains originate from one sample sequenced in a study of early T cells in non-severe SARS-CoV-2 infection. TCRdb itself ran the 5' RACE reads through MiXCR, one entry per CDR3 protein. Of 66,000 or so distinct CDR3 sequences listed, 9.5% to 14% are singletons. Input material: whole blood. These receptors came from an adult who was a healthcare worker with PCR-confirmed SARS-CoV-2 infection or an uninfected control (not recorded which).

This clonotype occurred many times. DNA of the CDR3: TGTGCCAGCAGTTACCAATCCAGGGGACGCACTGAAGCTTTCTTT. Residues: CASSYQSRGRTEAFF. This sequence joins TRBV6-2 or TRBV6-3 and TRBJ1-1, with D tentatively TRBD1 (6 bases). CDR1 MNHEY and CDR2 SVGEGT come from the germline V gene. This CDR3 region has 15 residues. The V end lost 2 bases, the J end lost 4 bases, and 14 bases lay between the germline ends.

This clonotype was detected a few times. V gene TRBV7-8 combines with J gene TRBJ2-5; 10 nucleotides match TRBD1. The germline gives CDR1 SGHVS, CDR2 FQNEAQ. Trimming at V came to 5 bases and at J to 5 bases, leaving 8 bases not matched to a gene. The CDR3 consists of 15 residues. Here the CDR3 DNA reads TGTGCCAGCAGCCCCCGACAGGGGGCATGGGAGACCCAGTACTTC. It yields the protein CASSPRQGAWETQYF.

The rearrangement uses TRBV5-1 and TRBJ2-1; 7 bases align to TRBD2. Trimming cost V 0 bases and J 7 bases; bases outside gene matches: 4. Germline loops: CDR1 SGHRS, CDR2 YFSETQ. The CDR3 sequence is 14 residues long. CDR3 in amino acids: CASSLGDYSNEQFF. The CDR3 coding sequence is TGCGCCAGCAGCTTGGGGGACTACTCGAATGAGCAGTTCTTC.

This clonotype was observed many times. The CDR3 region is CASKPVRTTYGYTF. DNA of the CDR3: TGTGCCAGCAAGCCGGTTAGGACAACCTATGGCTACACCTTC. The V call is TRBV6-1, the J call TRBJ1-2, with a possible D match to TRBD1 (5 bases). The CDR3 is 14 residues long. Germline loops: CDR1 MNHNS, CDR2 SASEGT. Trimming shortened V by 7 bases and J by 4 bases, and 16 bases separated the two germline ends.

This clonotype was observed at least ten times. The rearrangement joins TRBV7-6 to TRBJ2-3; 13 nucleotides match TRBD2. Looked up from germline, CDR1 is SGHVS and CDR2 is FNYEAQ. Trimming at V came to 3 bases and at J to 1 base, leaving 1 base not matched to a gene. This CDR3 is built from 16 residues. The CDR3 region has the DNA TGTGCCAGCAGCTTCGGACTAGCGGGGGGCACAGATACGCAGTATTTT. This codes for CASSFGLAGGTDTQYF. Variable domain in full (rest from reference TRBV7-6 and TRBJ2-3): GAGVSQSPRYKVTKRGQDVALRCDPISGHVSLYWYRQALGQGPEFLTYFNYEAQQDKSGLPNDRFSAERPEGSISTLTIQRTEQRDSAMYRCASSFGLAGGTDTQYFGPGTRLTVL.

The V call is TRBV6-5, the J call TRBJ1-4; D not certain. The germline CDR1 and CDR2 sequences are MNHEY and SVGAGI. The CDR3 has 10 residues. V was clipped by 11 bases and J by 4 bases, with 5 bases between them. CDR3 residues: CASRNEKLFF. CDR3 nucleotides: TGTGCCTCCCGTAATGAAAAACTGTTTTTT.

This clonotype showed up just a few times. V gene TRBV7-6 combines with J gene TRBJ1-1, with no clear D. V was pared by 0 bases and J by 0 bases, with 8 bases between. This CDR3 comprises 15 residues. Per the germline V gene, CDR1 is SGHVS and CDR2 is FNYEAQ. CDR3 sequence: CASSLAGTMNTEAFF. CDR3 nucleotides: TGTGCCAGCAGCTTAGCAGGAACCATGAACACTGAAGCTTTCTTT. The complete variable domain, with remaining parts taken from reference TRBV7-6 and TRBJ1-1, reads GAGVSQSPRYKVTKRGQDVALRCDPISGHVSLYWYRQALGQGPEFLTYFNYEAQQDKSGLPNDRFSAERPEGSISTLTIQRTEQRDSAMYRCASSLAGTMNTEAFFGQGTRLTVV.

This clonotype was recorded a few times. The chain couples TRBV7-9 to TRBJ1-2, with unresolved D. CDR1 SEHNR and CDR2 FQNEAQ come from the germline V gene (reference sequence). V lost 0 bases and J lost 1, with 12 bases in between. There are 16 residues in the CDR3. The CDR3 reads CASSLARSELNYGYTF. The CDR3 region has the DNA TGTGCCAGCAGCTTAGCGCGGTCAGAACTTAACTATGGCTACACCTTC.

This rearrangement joins TRBV3-1 to TRBJ2-2, with a possible D match to TRBD2 (6 bases). This CDR3 spans 15 amino acids. Between the trimmed V and J ends, which lost 1 base and 0 bases, there was a span of 6 bases. Looked up from germline, CDR1 is LGHDT and CDR2 is YNNKEL (reference sequence). CDR3 protein: CASSQGGANTGELFF. CDR3 nucleotide sequence: TGTGCCAGCAGCCAAGGGGGGGCGAACACCGGGGAGCTGTTTTTT.

A few counts support this clonotype. The chain combines TRBV4-1 with TRBJ1-2; TRBD1 is a possible D gene (6 bases). This CDR3 is 14 amino acids long. Germline CDR1 reads MGHRA; CDR2 reads YSYEKL. V gave up 2 bases and J gave up 3 bases, with 10 bases separating them. The CDR3 loop is CASSQPGDYYGYTF. CDR3 sequence (DNA): TGCGCCAGCAGCCAACCAGGGGATTACTATGGCTACACCTTC.

This clonotype was detected only a few times. V is TRBV6-1 and J is TRBJ2-3; perhaps D is TRBD1 or TRBD2 (6 bases each). CDR3 length: 15 residues. Trimming took off 1 base at V and 9 bases at J, with 17 bases between the two ends. CDR1 and CDR2 (germline): MNHNS, SASEGT. CDR3 region: CASSEVLGAAGTQYF. CDR3 bases: TGTGCCAGCAGTGAAGTGCTGGGGGCCGCGGGGACGCAGTATTTT.

The chain is built from TRBV29-1 and TRBJ2-1; 10 positions agree with TRBD1. The CDR3 covers 16 residues. V lost 3 bases, J lost 4 bases, and 9 bases stayed unmatched. Germline-derived CDR1 and CDR2 are SQVTM and ANQGSEA. For the CDR3, the DNA is TGCAGCGTTGACCCAACACCGGGACAGGGGTACAATGAGCAGTTCTTC. Its translation: CSVDPTPGQGYNEQFF.

This clonotype has at least ten counts. This chain links TRBV6-2 or TRBV6-3 with TRBJ1-5; unclear D gene. The germline V and J ends were trimmed by 2 bases and 1 base, with 9 bases remaining between them. This CDR3 is built from 15 residues. Germline lookup yields CDR1 MNHEY and CDR2 SVGEGT. The CDR3 loop is CASSYQHISNQPQHF. CDR3 bases: TGTGCCAGCAGTTACCAACACATCAGCAATCAGCCCCAGCATTTT.

This clonotype was picked up many times. The genes are TRBV4-3 and TRBJ1-5; maybe TRBD1 (6 bases). V gave up 0 bases and J gave up 5 bases, with 11 bases separating them. Germline V CDR1 and CDR2: LGHNA, YSLEER. This CDR3 is 15 amino acids long. The chain's CDR3 is CASSQDLGGHQPQHF. CDR3 coding DNA: TGCGCCAGCAGCCAAGATCTAGGGGGACATCAGCCCCAGCATTTT.

The table lists this clonotype with many counts. The chain combines TRBV12-3 or TRBV12-4 with TRBJ1-6, with D hard to call. The CDR3 covers 15 residues. Trimming shortened V by 6 bases and J by 7 bases, and 16 bases separated the two germline ends. The CDR3 loop is CASSQRTGGNSPLHF. The CDR3 bases are TGTGCCAGCAGCCAACGGACGGGTGGCAATTCACCCCTCCACTTT.

There are many counts of this clonotype. This CDR3 reads CASRVHTDTQYF. CDR3 DNA sequence: TGTGCCAGCAGGGTCCACACAGATACGCAGTATTTT. V is TRBV2 and J is TRBJ2-3; D remains ambiguous. Trimming took off 6 bases at V and 2 bases at J, with 6 bases between the two ends. Germline values: CDR1 SNHLY, CDR2 FYNNEI. The CDR3 is made up of 12 amino acids.

The V gene is TRBV9, the J gene TRBJ2-3; 9 bases line up with TRBD2. This CDR3 spans 15 amino acids. Trimming cost V 4 bases and J 1 base; bases outside gene matches: 4. CDR1 and CDR2 from the germline V gene are SGDLS and YYNGEE. This CDR3 reads CASSPRTSGTDTQYF. CDR3 in DNA: TGTGCCAGCAGCCCACGGACTAGCGGCACAGATACGCAGTATTTT.

V and J are TRBV24-1 and TRBJ2-1, with no clear D. Trimming took off 4 bases at V and 8 bases at J, with 8 bases between the two ends. The CDR3 consists of 12 residues. CDR1 and CDR2 (germline): KGHDR, SFDVKD. Here the CDR3 reads CATSDDGDEQFF. CDR3 DNA sequence: TGTGCCACCAGTGACGACGGCGATGAGCAGTTCTTC.

This clonotype was seen repeatedly, ten times or more. The chain recombines TRBV7-2 with TRBJ1-4; D gene uncertain. The ends were cut back, 1 base at V and 4 bases at J, with 10 bases in the middle. The germline V gene has CDR1 SGHTA and CDR2 FQGNSA. This CDR3 comprises 15 residues. CDR3 sequence (DNA): TGTGCCAGCAGCTTAGAAAGGGCGATTAATGAAAAACTGTTTTTT. Its protein is CASSLERAINEKLFF.

J is TRBJ1-5 and V is TRBV20-1; D is possibly TRBD1 (6 bases). The CDR3 is 15 amino acids. From germline, CDR1 is DFQATT and CDR2 SNEGSKA (reference sequence). V gave up 0 bases and J gave up 0 bases, with 9 bases separating them. CDR3 loop: CSARDSQGSNQPQHF. CDR3 in DNA: TGCAGTGCTAGAGATTCACAGGGTAGCAATCAGCCCCAGCATTTT.